Described below is a single TCR beta chain sequence and its context. The source of the sample is a study of blood T cell repertoires in COVID-19. The repertoire was sequenced with immunoSEQ multiplex PCR; TCRdb's copy has only in-frame clones and lacks some. The table has about 320,000 clones, over 75% seen once; the top ten hold more than 9%. Trimming cost V 6 bases and J 6 bases; bases outside gene matches: 10. CDR3 length equals 14 residues. From germline, CDR1 is MNHEY and CDR2 SVGAGI. This receptor was taken from a woman under 30 who had recovered from COVID-19. The rearrangement uses TRBV6-5 and TRBJ1-2, with 7 positions matching TRBD1. The sample comprised PBMCs or T cells enriched from blood (not recorded which). The CDR3 DNA follows: TGTGCCAGCAGCCAGACAGGGAAGATGGATGGCTACACCTTC. Encoded protein: CASSQTGKMDGYTF.